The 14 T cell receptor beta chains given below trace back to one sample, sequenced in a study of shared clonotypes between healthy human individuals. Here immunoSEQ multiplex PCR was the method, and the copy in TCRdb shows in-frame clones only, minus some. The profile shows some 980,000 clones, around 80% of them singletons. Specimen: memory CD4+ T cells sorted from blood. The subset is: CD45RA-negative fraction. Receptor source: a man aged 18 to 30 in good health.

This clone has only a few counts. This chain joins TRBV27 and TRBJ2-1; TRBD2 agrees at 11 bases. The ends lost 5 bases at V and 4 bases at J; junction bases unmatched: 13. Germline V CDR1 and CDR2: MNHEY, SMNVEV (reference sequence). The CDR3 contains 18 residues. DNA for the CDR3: TGTGCCAGCAGTACGGGACTAGCGGACCGGACTTCTTACAATGAGCAGTTCTTC. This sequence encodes CASSTGLADRTSYNEQFF.

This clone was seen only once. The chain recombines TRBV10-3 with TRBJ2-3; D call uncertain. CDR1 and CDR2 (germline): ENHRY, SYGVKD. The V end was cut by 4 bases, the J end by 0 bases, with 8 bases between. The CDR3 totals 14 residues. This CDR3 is CAISVGSSTDTQYF. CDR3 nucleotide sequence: TGTGCCATCAGTGTGGGCTCGAGCACAGATACGCAGTATTTT.

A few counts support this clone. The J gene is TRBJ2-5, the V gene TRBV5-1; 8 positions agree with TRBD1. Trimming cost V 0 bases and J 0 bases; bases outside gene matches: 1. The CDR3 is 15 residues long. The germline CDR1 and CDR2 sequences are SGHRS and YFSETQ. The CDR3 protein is CASSLGDRYQETQYF. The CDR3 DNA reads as TGCGCCAGCAGCTTGGGGGACAGGTACCAAGAGACCCAGTACTTC.

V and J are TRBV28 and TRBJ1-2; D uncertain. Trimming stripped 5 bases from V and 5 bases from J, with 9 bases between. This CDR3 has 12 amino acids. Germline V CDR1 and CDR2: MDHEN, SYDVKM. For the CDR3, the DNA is TGTGCCAGCAGTCCAGGAGAATATGGCTACACCTTC. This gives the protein CASSPGEYGYTF.

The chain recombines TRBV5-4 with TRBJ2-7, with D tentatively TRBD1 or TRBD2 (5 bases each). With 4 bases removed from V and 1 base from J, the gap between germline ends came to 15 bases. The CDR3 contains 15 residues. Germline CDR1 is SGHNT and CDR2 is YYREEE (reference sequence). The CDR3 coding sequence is TGTGCCAGCAGCCAGCCGGGACGGGATTCCTACGAGCAGTACTTC. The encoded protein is CASSQPGRDSYEQYF.

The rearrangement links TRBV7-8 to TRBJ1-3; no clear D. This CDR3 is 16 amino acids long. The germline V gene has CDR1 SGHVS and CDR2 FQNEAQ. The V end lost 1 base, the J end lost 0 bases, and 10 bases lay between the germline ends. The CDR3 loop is CASSLEGMSSGNTIYF. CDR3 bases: TGTGCCAGCAGCTTAGAAGGGATGAGCTCTGGAAACACCATATATTTT.

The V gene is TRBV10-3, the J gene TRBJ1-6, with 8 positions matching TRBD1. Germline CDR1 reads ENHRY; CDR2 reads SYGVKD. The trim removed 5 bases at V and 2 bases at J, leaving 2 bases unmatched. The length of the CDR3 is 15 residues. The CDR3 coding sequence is TGTGCCATCAGTCTGGACAGGGCCTATAATTCACCCCTCCACTTT. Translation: CAISLDRAYNSPLHF.

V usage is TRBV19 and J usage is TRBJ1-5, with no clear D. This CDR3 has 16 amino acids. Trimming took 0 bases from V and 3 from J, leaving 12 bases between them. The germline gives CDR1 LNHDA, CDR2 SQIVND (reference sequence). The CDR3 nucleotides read TGTGCCAGTAGTATAGATCAAGGGAGTGACAATCAGCCCCAGCATTTT. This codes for CASSIDQGSDNQPQHF.

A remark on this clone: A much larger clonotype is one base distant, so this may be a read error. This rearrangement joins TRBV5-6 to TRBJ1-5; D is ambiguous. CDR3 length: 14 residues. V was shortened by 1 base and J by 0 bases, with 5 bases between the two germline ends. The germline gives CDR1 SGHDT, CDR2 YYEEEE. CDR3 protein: CASSLRYSNQPQHF. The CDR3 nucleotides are TGTGCCAGCAGCTTGAGATATAGCAATCAGCCCCAGCATTTT.

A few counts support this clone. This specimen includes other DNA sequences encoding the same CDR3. CDR3 sequence reads: CASSPGAGYGYTF. The CDR3 nucleotides are TGTGCCAGCAGTCCTGGCGCTGGCTATGGCTACACCTTC. This rearrangement joins TRBV7-9 to TRBJ1-2; D gene ambiguous. This CDR3 spans 13 amino acids. In germline, CDR1 is SEHNR, CDR2 FQNEAQ (reference sequence). V lost 6 bases and J 4 bases, leaving 12 bases between the germline ends.

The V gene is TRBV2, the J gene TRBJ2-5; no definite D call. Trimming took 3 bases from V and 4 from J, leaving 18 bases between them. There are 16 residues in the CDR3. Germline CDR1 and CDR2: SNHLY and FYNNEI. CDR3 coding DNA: TGTGCCAGCAGTGACGTGGGGAAGGCAGGTGGAGAGACCCAGTACTTC. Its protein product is CASSDVGKAGGETQYF.

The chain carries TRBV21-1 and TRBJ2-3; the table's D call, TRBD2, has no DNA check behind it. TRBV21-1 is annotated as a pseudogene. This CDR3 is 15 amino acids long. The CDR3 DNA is TGTGCCCGCGGGGTGTGTGGGGGGGACACAGATACGCAGTATTTT. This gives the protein CARGVCGGDTDTQYF.

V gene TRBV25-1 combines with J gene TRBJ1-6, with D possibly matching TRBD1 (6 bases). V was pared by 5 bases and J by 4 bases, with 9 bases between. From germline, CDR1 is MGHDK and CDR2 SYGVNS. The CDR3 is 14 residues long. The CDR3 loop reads CASSKGQYNSPLHF. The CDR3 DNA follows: TGTGCCAGCAGTAAGGGACAATATAATTCACCCCTCCACTTT.

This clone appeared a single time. CDR3 coding DNA: TGTGCCAGCAGCGTAGACGGAAACACAGATACGCAGTATTTT. The encoded protein is CASSVDGNTDTQYF. The V and J genes are TRBV9 and TRBJ2-3; D is undetermined. The CDR3 is 14 residues long. V was shortened by 0 bases and J by 2 bases, with 7 bases between the two germline ends. Germline V gives CDR1 SGDLS, CDR2 YYNGEE.